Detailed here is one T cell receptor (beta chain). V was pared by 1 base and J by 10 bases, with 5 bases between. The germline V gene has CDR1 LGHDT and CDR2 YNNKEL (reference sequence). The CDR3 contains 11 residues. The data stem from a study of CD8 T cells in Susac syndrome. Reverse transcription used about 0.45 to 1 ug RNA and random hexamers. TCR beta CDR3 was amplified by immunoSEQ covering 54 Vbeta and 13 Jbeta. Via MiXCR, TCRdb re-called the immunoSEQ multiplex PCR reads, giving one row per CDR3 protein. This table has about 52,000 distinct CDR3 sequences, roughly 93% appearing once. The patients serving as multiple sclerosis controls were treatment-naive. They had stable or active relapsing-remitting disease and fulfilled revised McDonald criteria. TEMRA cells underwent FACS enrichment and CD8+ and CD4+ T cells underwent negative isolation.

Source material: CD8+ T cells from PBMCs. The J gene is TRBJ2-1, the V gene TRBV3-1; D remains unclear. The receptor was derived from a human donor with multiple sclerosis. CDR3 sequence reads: CASSQVGEQFF. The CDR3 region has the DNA TGTGCCAGCAGCCAAGTGGGGGAGCAGTTCTTC.